The following is a TCR beta chain sequence with its context. What it recognizes is unknown. One junction end does not reproduce the germline sequence, and a read error may be involved. The CDR3 extends over 20 amino acids. Germline V CDR1 and CDR2: MNHNS, SASEGT. Unique molecular identifiers were present on cDNA, and template switching added a universal primer site. TCRdb used MiXCR to reprocess the 5' RACE reads, holding one entry per CDR3 protein. Of more than 1.5 million distinct CDR3 sequences listed, about 32% were seen once; the top ten hold 0.25% to 0.3%. This record comes from a study of identical twins. Study-level points and caveats: A lower insertion count was a feature of abundant cord blood beta clonotypes, with no such feature in memory repertoires. In zero-insertion analyses, partial confounding could arise from invariant MAIT and iNKT cells.

This clonotype originated in a newborn girl in good health. Sequenced: cord blood. V gene TRBV6-1 combines with J gene TRBJ2-3, with TRBD2 identical over 14 bases. The CDR3 DNA is TGTGCCAGCTGGCCTGCCGCAAGGACTAGCGGGGGGATGAGCACATATACGCAGTATTTT. Residues: CASWPAARTSGGMSTYTQYF.